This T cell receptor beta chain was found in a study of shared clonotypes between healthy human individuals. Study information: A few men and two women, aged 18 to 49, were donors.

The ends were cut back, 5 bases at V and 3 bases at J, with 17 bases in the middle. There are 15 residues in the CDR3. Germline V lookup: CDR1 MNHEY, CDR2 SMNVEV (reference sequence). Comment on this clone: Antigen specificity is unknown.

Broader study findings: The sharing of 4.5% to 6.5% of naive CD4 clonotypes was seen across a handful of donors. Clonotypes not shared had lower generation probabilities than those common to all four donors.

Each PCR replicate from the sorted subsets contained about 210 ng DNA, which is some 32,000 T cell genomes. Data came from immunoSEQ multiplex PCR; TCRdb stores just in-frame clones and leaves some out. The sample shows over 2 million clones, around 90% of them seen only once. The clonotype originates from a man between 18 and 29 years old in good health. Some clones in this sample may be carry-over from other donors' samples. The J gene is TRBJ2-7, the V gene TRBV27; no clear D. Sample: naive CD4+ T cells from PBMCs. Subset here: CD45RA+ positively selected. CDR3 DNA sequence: TGTGCCAGCAGTGGGAATCAAAGGTCCAACTACGAGCAGTACTTC. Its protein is CASSGNQRSNYEQYF.